Below are 2 T cell receptor beta chains sequenced from a single sample in a study of blood T cell repertoires in COVID-19. Assay: immunoSEQ multiplex PCR; the TCRdb copy retains only in-frame clones and omits some. The sample has about 190,000 clones, approximately 90% seen once; the top ten hold under 15%. The sample taken for sequencing was peripheral blood. These receptors were obtained from a woman aged 70-85 years with COVID-19, enrolled during active disease.

The chain combines TRBV5-5 with TRBJ1-5; possibly TRBD1 for D (5 bases). V was clipped by 4 bases and J by 4 bases, with 9 bases between them. Germline assignment: CDR1 SGHKS and CDR2 YYEKEE (reference sequence). The CDR3 covers 13 residues. CDR3 loop: CASSPRGNQPQHF. The CDR3 DNA reads as TGTGCCAGCAGCCCCCGGGGGAATCAGCCCCAGCATTTT.

The table lists this clone with a count of one. The J gene is TRBJ2-3, the V gene TRBV9, with 8 positions matching TRBD2. The length of the CDR3 is 18 residues. After removal of 2 bases from V and 7 bases from J, the junction contained 18 bases not matched to a gene. Germline CDR1 SGDLS, CDR2 YYNGEE. CDR3 sequence (DNA): TGTGCCAGCAGCGTCGGTGGTTGGCGGGAGGCACGAGGGAATACGCAGTATTTT. Its protein product is CASSVGGWREARGNTQYF.